The clone carrying this TCR beta chain appeared many times. Antigen: not known. Looked up from germline, CDR1 is LGHNA and CDR2 is YSLEER. The V gene lost 1 base and the J gene lost 1 base, with 13 bases spanning the gap. This CDR3 is 17 amino acids long. cDNA synthesis used the whole RNA isolate, giving expressed TCRB sequences. The repertoire was sequenced with immunoSEQ multiplex PCR; TCRdb's copy has only in-frame clones and lacks some. The table includes about 150,000 clones, over 7.5% detected once. These data come from a study of beta chain features in type 1 diabetes. One heparinised draw of blood, averaging roughly 110 mL, came from each donor. Whole-study findings and limits: Significant though moderate, a shortening of TCRB CDR3s appeared in all four CD4+ subsets of Type 1 diabetes patients. Relative to healthy donors, patients appeared to have naive, central memory and Treg TCRB repertoires that were more similar. Fewer insertions but more deletions were seen at VDJ junctions in type 1 diabetes patients.

V is TRBV4-3 and J is TRBJ2-2; a possible D gene is TRBD2 (5 bases). This clonotype was obtained from a woman younger than 30 in good health. Sequences were obtained from central memory CD4+ T cells from blood. The CDR3, as DNA: TGCGCCAGCAGCCAAGTGGGAAGAGGGAGGAACACCGGGGAGCTGTTTTTT. It yields the protein CASSQVGRGRNTGELFF.